This T cell receptor (beta chain) was sequenced for a study of blood T cell repertoires in COVID-19. Study overall: Material from acute and convalescent COVID-19 was sourced from the United States, Italy and Spain. Sample material is recorded as cDNA or gDNA derived from T cells, B-cell-depleted T cells, or PBMCs.

The V and J ends lost 3 bases and 0 bases respectively, with 22 bases between them. This CDR3 contains 20 residues. Germline V gene sequence: CDR1 SGHNT, CDR2 YYREEE (reference sequence). This clone was seen only once. As handled by the study authors: Reference gene primer amplification gave estimated nucleated cell counts. Only in-frame clones appear in the TCRdb table, and some are missing; sequencing was by immunoSEQ multiplex PCR. V and J calls and clone size come straight from that table; D and trimming were deduced from the DNA. The sample lists 250,000 to 350,000 clones, about 88% occurring once.

The chain uses TRBV5-4 and TRBJ1-6; D might be TRBD1 (6 bases). The sample comprised peripheral blood. The sequence was collected from a woman aged 55-69 years with acute or convalescent COVID-19. CDR3 DNA: TGTGCCAGCAGCTGGGGGGGTGGAGGGGGTCTAAGCTCCTATAATTCACCCCTCCACTTT. This codes for CASSWGGGGGLSSYNSPLHF. The full variable domain, rest sourced from reference TRBV5-4 and TRBJ1-6, is ETGVTQSPTHLIKTRGQQVTLRCSSQSGHNTVSWYQQALGQGPQFIFQYYREEENGRGNFPPRFSGLQFPNYSSELNVNALELDDSALYLCASSWGGGGGLSSYNSPLHFGNGTRLTVT.